A selection of T cell receptor beta chains follows, all from one sample in a study of human T cells and chemical hapten exposure. TCRdb reprocessed the RACE reads via MiXCR and lists one record per CDR3 protein. This sample yields roughly 120,000 distinct CDR3 sequences, of which roughly a tenth are seen a single time; 2.5% to 3.5% belongs to the top ten. The specimen comprised whole blood, sampled in connection with sensitization to the hapten diphenylcyclopropenone (DPC). The receptors stem from a woman in her forties with alopecia areata. Some clones in this sample may be carry-over from other donors' samples. The CDR3 runs from the conserved cysteine through the conserved F or W. Each record gives: CDR3 DNA, CDR3 protein, D gene, V gene, clone size, J gene. A D gene is named only where the DNA matches it firmly. Size is stated for part of the rows, as once, few or many counts, or as a class when the clone is expanded.

CDR3 DNA: TGCAGTGCCGTCCCCTTAGCGGGGGCGGCTGGGGCCAACGTCCTGACTTTC
CDR3 protein: CSAVPLAGAAGANVLTF
D gene: TRBD2
V gene: TRBV20-1
clone size: many
J gene: TRBJ2-6

CDR3 DNA: TGTGCCAGCAGCTTAGCTCGGGGTGCGTGGACTGAAGCTTTCTTT
CDR3 protein: CASSLARGAWTEAFF
D gene: -
V gene: TRBV7-2
clone size: few
J gene: TRBJ1-1

CDR3 DNA: TGCGCCAGCAGAACCGGACAGACTAGCACAGATACGCAGTATTTT
CDR3 protein: CASRTGQTSTDTQYF
D gene: -
V gene: TRBV5-1
clone size: few
J gene: TRBJ2-3

CDR3 DNA: TGTGCCAGCAACGGGGGACAGGGAGGCGAGCAGTACTTC
CDR3 protein: CASNGGQGGEQYF
D gene: TRBD1
V gene: TRBV12-3/TRBV12-4
clone size: many
J gene: TRBJ2-7

CDR3 DNA: TGTGCCAGCAGCCGGGACAGGGGCGCCCCCTACGAGCAGTACTTC
CDR3 protein: CASSRDRGAPYEQYF
D gene: TRBD1
V gene: TRBV11-2
clone size: many
J gene: TRBJ2-7

CDR3 DNA: TGTGCCAGCAGTCGAATGGACGGAAAGGCCTACGAGCAGTACTTC
CDR3 protein: CASSRMDGKAYEQYF
D gene: -
V gene: TRBV7-9
clone size: -
J gene: TRBJ2-7

CDR3 DNA: TGTGCCAGCAGCCCAGGGGAGAGTTTGAACACTGAAGCTTTCTTT
CDR3 protein: CASSPGESLNTEAFF
D gene: -
V gene: TRBV11-3
clone size: -
J gene: TRBJ1-1

CDR3 DNA: TGCAGCGTTGACTCCGGACAGGGGGAAGGCTACACCTTC
CDR3 protein: CSVDSGQGEGYTF
D gene: TRBD1
V gene: TRBV29-1
clone size: many
J gene: TRBJ1-2

CDR3 DNA: TGTGCCAGCAGCGCCGGGACACCGAACACTGAAGCTTTCTTT
CDR3 protein: CASSAGTPNTEAFF
D gene: -
V gene: TRBV5-4
clone size: many
J gene: TRBJ1-1

CDR3 DNA: TGTGCCAGCAGTTTGGCCCAGGGAGGCTATGGCTACACCTTC
CDR3 protein: CASSLAQGGYGYTF
D gene: -
V gene: TRBV12-3/TRBV12-4
clone size: many
J gene: TRBJ1-2

CDR3 DNA: TGCAGCGACAGAAGAGATACAGATACGCAGTATTTT
CDR3 protein: CSDRRDTDTQYF
D gene: -
V gene: TRBV29-1
clone size: few
J gene: TRBJ2-3